One sample yielded the 15 T cell receptor beta chains listed below, sequenced in a study of blood T cell repertoires in COVID-19. Measured with immunoSEQ multiplex PCR; TCRdb has only the in-frame clones, and not every one. The table shows some 240,000 clones, with almost 85% occurring only once. Sequencing used peripheral blood. The receptors stem from an older woman with COVID-19, enrolled during active disease.

This clone showed up just once. This rearrangement joins TRBV9 to TRBJ1-5; D is uncertain. Germline V CDR1 and CDR2: SGDLS, YYNGEE. There are 13 residues in the CDR3. V shed 3 bases and J shed 5 bases, with 9 bases lying between them. CDR3 nucleotide sequence: TGTGCCAGCAGCGGGGGAGGTTATCAGCCCCAGCATTTT. This encodes CASSGGGYQPQHF.

CDR3 bases: TGTGCCAGCAGCGTATCTAGCGGGAGTAACGAGCAGTACTTC. Protein sequence: CASSVSSGSNEQYF. This chain links TRBV9 with TRBJ2-7, with 10 bases that match TRBD2. V dropped 1 base and J dropped 5; count of bases not matched to a gene: 3. The CDR3 has 14 amino acids. Germline CDR1 reads SGDLS; CDR2 reads YYNGEE.

The V and J genes are TRBV3-1 (or the pseudogene TRBV3-2) and TRBJ1-5, with TRBD1 as a possible D gene (5 bases). The CDR3 contains 14 residues. Trimming stripped 1 base from V and 6 bases from J, with 10 bases between. The germline V gene encodes CDR1 LGHDT and CDR2 YNNKEL (reference sequence). Here the CDR3 reads CASSQGPGIQPQHF. The CDR3, as DNA: TGTGCCAGCAGCCAAGGCCCAGGGATTCAGCCCCAGCATTTT.

This chain links TRBV11-3 with TRBJ1-2; TRBD1 agrees at 7 bases. Germline V gene data show CDR1 as SGHNT and CDR2 as YENEEA. The CDR3 loop spans 15 amino acids. With V trimmed by 3 bases and J by 6 bases, 10 bases remained unmatched. The CDR3 DNA is TGTGCCAGCAGCTTTCCCACAGGGGCCCGGGATGGCTACACCTTC. This encodes CASSFPTGARDGYTF.

The chain is built from TRBV7-2 and TRBJ2-7; D is possibly TRBD1 (5 bases). This CDR3 has 14 residues. Between the trimmed V and J ends, which lost 5 bases and 2 bases, there was a span of 13 bases. Germline V gene sequence: CDR1 SGHTA, CDR2 FQGNSA. CDR3 nucleotide sequence: TGTGCCAGCAGCCCCAGGGCCGGAACCTACGAGCAGTACTTC. Amino acids: CASSPRAGTYEQYF.

This clone showed up just once. The genes are TRBV4-3 and TRBJ1-4; D perhaps matches TRBD1 (6 bases). V was trimmed by 1 base and J by 10 bases, leaving 16 bases between them. The CDR3 totals 15 residues. The V gene's germline CDR1 is LGHNA and CDR2 YSLEER. CDR3: CASSQAGTPEGKLFF. In DNA, the CDR3 is TGCGCCAGCAGCCAAGCCGGGACACCCGAGGGAAAACTGTTTTTT.

V and J are TRBV7-3 and TRBJ2-3; TRBD2 is a possible D gene (6 bases). Trimming pared 5 bases from V and 2 bases from J, leaving 17 bases between. The germline V gene has CDR1 SGHTA and CDR2 FQGTGA. There are 16 residues in the CDR3. Here the CDR3 DNA reads TGTGCCAGCAGCCAGCTCGTGGGACTCTACACAGATACGCAGTATTTT. Its protein product is CASSQLVGLYTDTQYF.

This chain joins TRBV12-3 or TRBV12-4 and TRBJ2-7; 8 bases are shared with TRBD1. V was clipped by 1 base and J by 6 bases; unmatched bases: 2. The CDR3 sequence is 13 residues long. The CDR3 DNA reads TGTGCCAGCAGTTTAGGGACAGGGCTCGAGCAGTACTTC. Its protein product is CASSLGTGLEQYF.

This clone has more than one count but fewer than ten. The rearrangement joins TRBV6-6 to TRBJ1-6; no clear D. CDR1 is MNHNY and CDR2 is SVGAGI in the germline V gene (reference sequence). The V end was cut by 5 bases, the J end by 7 bases, with 9 bases between. The CDR3 loop spans 13 amino acids. The CDR3 here is CASSSRENSPLHF. In DNA form, the CDR3 reads TGTGCCAGCAGTAGCCGGGAAAATTCACCCCTCCACTTT.

The rearrangement uses TRBV5-4 and TRBJ2-5; TRBD2 agrees at 12 bases. CDR3 length: 17 residues. Germline V gene data show CDR1 as SGHNT and CDR2 as YYREEE (reference sequence). The trim removed 0 bases at V and 5 bases at J, leaving 8 bases unmatched. The CDR3 coding sequence is TGTGCCAGCAGCTTGGATCTAGCGGGGGGGCCGAGGGAGACCCAGTACTTC. Protein sequence: CASSLDLAGGPRETQYF.

The chain couples TRBV18 to TRBJ2-1; D may be TRBD2 (5 bases). There are 17 residues in the CDR3. CDR1 is KGHSH, CDR2 LQKENI, per germline. V was cut by 6 bases and J by 4 bases, with 22 bases left in between. CDR3 coding DNA: TGTGCCAGCTCCACTATCCTGGGTCCGGGAACTTACAATGAGCAGTTCTTC. Protein sequence: CASSTILGPGTYNEQFF.

This clone appeared a few times. The J gene is TRBJ2-7, the V gene TRBV5-1; D call uncertain. The CDR3 is 14 residues long. V was pared by 0 bases and J by 5 bases, with 12 bases between. Germline V lookup: CDR1 SGHRS, CDR2 YFSETQ. DNA of the CDR3: TGCGCCAGCAGCTTGGCTGCGAGTCCTAACGAGCAGTACTTC. Amino acid sequence: CASSLAASPNEQYF.

CDR3 protein: CASARDSTNEKLFF. The CDR3 DNA reads TGTGCCAGCGCTCGGGATTCAACTAATGAAAAACTGTTTTTT. The chain uses TRBV5-4 and TRBJ1-4; D is ambiguous. V shed 7 bases and J shed 0 bases, with 10 bases lying between them. Germline values: CDR1 SGHNT, CDR2 YYREEE (reference sequence). CDR3 length: 14 residues. Complete variable domain (other parts from reference TRBV5-4 and TRBJ1-4): ETGVTQSPTHLIKTRGQQVTLRCSSQSGHNTVSWYQQALGQGPQFIFQYYREEENGRGNFPPRFSGLQFPNYSSELNVNALELDDSALYLCASARDSTNEKLFFGSGTQLSVL.

This clone was recorded a few times. The J gene is TRBJ2-1, the V gene TRBV4-3; possible D gene TRBD1, 5 bases. V was shortened by 0 bases and J by 8 bases, with 20 bases between the two germline ends. The germline gives CDR1 LGHNA, CDR2 YSLEER. CDR3 length equals 17 residues. CDR3 loop: CASSQDARGMYGDEQFF. Here the CDR3 DNA reads TGCGCCAGCAGCCAAGATGCTAGGGGCATGTATGGCGATGAGCAGTTCTTC.

This chain uses TRBV6-5 with TRBJ1-6; D remains unclear. Trimming left V 5 bases short and J 5 bases short, with 10 bases between. The CDR3 is 14 residues long. Germline lookup yields CDR1 MNHEY and CDR2 SVGAGI. The CDR3 DNA sequence: TGTGCCAGCAGTCGGGATGGGAATAATTCACCCCTCCACTTT. Its protein is CASSRDGNNSPLHF.